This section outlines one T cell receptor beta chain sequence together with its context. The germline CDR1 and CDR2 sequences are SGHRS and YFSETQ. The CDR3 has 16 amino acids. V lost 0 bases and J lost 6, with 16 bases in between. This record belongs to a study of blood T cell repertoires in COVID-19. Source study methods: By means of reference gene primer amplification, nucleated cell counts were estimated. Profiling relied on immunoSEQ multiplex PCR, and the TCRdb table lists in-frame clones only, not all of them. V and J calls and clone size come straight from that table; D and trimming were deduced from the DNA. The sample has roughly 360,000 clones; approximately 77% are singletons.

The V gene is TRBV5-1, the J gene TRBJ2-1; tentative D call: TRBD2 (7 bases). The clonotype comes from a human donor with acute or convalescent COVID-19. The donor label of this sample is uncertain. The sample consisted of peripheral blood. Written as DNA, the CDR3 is TGCGCCAGCAGCTTGGACGGGGGGCAAATCTTCAATGAGCAGTTCTTC. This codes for CASSLDGGQIFNEQFF.